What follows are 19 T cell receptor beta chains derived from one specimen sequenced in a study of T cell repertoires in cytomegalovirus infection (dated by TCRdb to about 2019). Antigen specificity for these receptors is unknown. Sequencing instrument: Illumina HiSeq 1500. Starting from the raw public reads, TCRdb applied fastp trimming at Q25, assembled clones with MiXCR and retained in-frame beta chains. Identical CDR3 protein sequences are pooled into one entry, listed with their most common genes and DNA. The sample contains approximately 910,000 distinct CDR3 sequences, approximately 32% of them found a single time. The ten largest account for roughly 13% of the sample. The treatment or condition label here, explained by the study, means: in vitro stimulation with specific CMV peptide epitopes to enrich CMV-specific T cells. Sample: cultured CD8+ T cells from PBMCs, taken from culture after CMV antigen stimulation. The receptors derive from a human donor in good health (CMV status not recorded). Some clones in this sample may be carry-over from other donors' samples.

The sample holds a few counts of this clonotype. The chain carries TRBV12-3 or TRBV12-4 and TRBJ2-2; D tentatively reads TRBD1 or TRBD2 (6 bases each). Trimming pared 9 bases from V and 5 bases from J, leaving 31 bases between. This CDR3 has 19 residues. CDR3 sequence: CASDQLMGGPEVETGELFF. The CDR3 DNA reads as TGTGCCAGTGATCAACTTATGGGGGGCCCGGAGGTAGAAACCGGGGAGCTGTTTTTT.

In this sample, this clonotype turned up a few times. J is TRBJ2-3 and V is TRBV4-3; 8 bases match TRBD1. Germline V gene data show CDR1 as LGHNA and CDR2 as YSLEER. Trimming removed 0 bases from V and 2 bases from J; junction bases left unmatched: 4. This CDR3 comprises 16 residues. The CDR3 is CASSQEARGLTDTQYF. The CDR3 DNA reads TGCGCCAGCAGCCAAGAAGCCAGGGGGCTCACAGATACGCAGTATTTT.

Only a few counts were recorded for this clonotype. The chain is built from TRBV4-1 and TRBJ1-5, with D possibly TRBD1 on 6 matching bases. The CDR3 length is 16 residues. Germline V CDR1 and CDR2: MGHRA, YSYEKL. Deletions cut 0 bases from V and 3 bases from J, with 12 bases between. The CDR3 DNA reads TGCGCCAGCAGCCAAGAGAATACAGGGTCCAATCAGCCCCAGCATTTT. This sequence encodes CASSQENTGSNQPQHF.

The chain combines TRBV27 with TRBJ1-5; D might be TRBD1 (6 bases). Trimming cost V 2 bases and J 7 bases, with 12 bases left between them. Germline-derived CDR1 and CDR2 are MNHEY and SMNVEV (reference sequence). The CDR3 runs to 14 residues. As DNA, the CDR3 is TGTGCCAGCAGTTTAGGCAGGGGTATACAGCCCCAGCATTTT. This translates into CASSLGRGIQPQHF.

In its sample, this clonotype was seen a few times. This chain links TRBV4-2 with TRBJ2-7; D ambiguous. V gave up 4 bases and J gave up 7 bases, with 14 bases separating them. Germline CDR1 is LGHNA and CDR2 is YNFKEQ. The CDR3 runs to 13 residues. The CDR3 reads CASSRADEREQYF. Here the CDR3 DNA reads TGTGCCAGCAGCCGGGCCGACGAGAGGGAGCAGTACTTC.

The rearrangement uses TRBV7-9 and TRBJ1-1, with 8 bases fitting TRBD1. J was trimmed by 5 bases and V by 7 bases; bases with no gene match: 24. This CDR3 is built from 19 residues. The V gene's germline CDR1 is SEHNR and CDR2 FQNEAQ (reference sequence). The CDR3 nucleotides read TGTGCCAGCACTACTCTAGAGGGCCCAGGGGGCTCGATTAAGACTGAAGCTTTCTTT. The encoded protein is CASTTLEGPGGSIKTEAFF.

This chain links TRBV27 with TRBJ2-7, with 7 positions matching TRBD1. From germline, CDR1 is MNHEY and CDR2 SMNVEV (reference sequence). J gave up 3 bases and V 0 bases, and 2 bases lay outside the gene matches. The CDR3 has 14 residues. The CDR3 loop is CASSLSPGGYEQYF. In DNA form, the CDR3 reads TGTGCCAGCAGTTTATCGCCAGGGGGCTACGAGCAGTACTTC.

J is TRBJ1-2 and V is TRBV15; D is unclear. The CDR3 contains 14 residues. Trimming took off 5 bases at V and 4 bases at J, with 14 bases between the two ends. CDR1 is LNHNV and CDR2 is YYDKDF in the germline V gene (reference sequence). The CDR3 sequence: CATSPAGWAYGYTF. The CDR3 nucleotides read TGTGCCACCAGCCCCGCCGGATGGGCCTATGGCTACACCTTC. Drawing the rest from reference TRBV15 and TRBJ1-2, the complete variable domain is DAMVIQNPRYQVTQFGKPVTLSCSQTLNHNVMYWYQQKSSQAPKLLFHYYDKDFNNEADTPDNFQSRRPNTSFCFLDIRSPGLGDTAMYLCATSPAGWAYGYTFGSGTRLTVV.

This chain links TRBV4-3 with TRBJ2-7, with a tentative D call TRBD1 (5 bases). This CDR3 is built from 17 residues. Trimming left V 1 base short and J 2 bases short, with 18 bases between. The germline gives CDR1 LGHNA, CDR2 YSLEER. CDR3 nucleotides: TGCGCCAGCAGCCAAGTATTCGACAGTACATTTGCCTACGAGCAGTACTTC. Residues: CASSQVFDSTFAYEQYF.

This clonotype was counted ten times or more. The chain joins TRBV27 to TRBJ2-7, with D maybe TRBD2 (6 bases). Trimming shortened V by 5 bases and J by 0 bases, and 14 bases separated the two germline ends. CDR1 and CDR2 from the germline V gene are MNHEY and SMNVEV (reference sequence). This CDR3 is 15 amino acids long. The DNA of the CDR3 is TGTGCCAGCAGTCCAGGACTAACCCCCTCCTACGAGCAGTACGTC. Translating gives CASSPGLTPSYEQYV.

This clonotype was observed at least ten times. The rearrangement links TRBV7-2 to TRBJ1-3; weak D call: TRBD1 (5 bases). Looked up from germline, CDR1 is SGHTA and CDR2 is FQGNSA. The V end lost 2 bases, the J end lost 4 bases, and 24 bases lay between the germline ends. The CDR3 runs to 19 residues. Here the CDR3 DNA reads TGTGCCAGCAGCTTAAATGGCCGTGCGGGAGCAGGGAGAGGAAACACCATATATTTT. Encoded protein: CASSLNGRAGAGRGNTIYF.

The CDR3 spells CSATGTQHAYEQYV. The CDR3 region has the DNA TGCAGTGCTACCGGGACTCAGCACGCCTACGAGCAGTACGTC. This chain links TRBV20-1 with TRBJ2-7, with D maybe TRBD2 (6 bases). V dropped 4 bases and J dropped 2 bases, with 15 bases sitting between them. Germline CDR1 reads DFQATT; CDR2 reads SNEGSKA (reference sequence). The CDR3 consists of 14 residues.

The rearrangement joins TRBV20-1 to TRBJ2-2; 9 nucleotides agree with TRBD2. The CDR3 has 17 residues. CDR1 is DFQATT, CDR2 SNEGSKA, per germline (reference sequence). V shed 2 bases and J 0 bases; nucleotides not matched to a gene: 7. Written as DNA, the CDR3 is TGCAGTGCTAGAATCCTAGCGGGGAAAGCGAACACCGGGGAGCTGTTTTTT. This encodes CSARILAGKANTGELFF.

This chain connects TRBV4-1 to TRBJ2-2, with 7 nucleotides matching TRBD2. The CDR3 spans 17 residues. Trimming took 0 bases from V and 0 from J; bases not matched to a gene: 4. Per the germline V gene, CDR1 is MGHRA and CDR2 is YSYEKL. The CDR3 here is CASSQDTSGANTGELFF. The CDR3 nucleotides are TGCGCCAGCAGCCAAGATACCAGCGGGGCGAACACCGGGGAGCTGTTTTTT.

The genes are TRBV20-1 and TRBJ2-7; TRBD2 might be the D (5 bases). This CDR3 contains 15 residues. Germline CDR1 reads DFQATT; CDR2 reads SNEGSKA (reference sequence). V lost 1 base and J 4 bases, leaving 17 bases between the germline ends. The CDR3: CSARAAEAGYYEQYV. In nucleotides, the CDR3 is TGCAGTGCTAGAGCTGCGGAGGCAGGCTATTACGAGCAGTACGTC.

CDR3 protein: CASSLWDSQNTEAFF. In DNA form, the CDR3 reads TGCGCCAGCAGCCTCTGGGACAGCCAGAACACTGAAGCTTTCTTT. The rearrangement uses TRBV4-3 and TRBJ1-1; 7 bases line up with TRBD1. Germline trimming cut 4 bases from V and 1 base from J; bases unmatched to any gene: 6. Germline CDR1 is LGHNA and CDR2 is YSLEER. The CDR3 is 15 amino acids.

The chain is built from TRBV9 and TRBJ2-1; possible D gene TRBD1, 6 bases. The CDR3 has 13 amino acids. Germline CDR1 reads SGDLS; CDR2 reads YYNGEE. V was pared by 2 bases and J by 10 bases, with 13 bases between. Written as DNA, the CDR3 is TGTGCCAGCAGCGTCCTACAGGGCAGGGAGCAGTTCTTC. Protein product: CASSVLQGREQFF.

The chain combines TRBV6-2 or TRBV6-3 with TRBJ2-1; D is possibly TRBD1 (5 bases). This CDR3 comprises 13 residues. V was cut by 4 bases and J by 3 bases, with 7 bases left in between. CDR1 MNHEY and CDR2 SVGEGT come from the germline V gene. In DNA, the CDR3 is TGTGCCAGCAGTTCAGGGCACTACAATGAGCAGTTCTTC. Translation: CASSSGHYNEQFF.

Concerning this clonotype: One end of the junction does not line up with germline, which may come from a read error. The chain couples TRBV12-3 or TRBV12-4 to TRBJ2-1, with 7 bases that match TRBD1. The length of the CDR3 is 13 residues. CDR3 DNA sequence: TGTGTCAGCAGTACCCAAGTCCGGGACAGACAGTTCTTC. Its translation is CVSSTQVRDRQFF.